The entry below gives a single T cell receptor (beta chain) sequence along with its context. Its specificity is not known. TCR beta CDR3 regions were amplified from RNA transcripts. Primed by the HTBI set, a first-round RT-PCR was run on the TCR CDR3. MiXCR was run by TCRdb on the multiplex PCR reads, yielding one entry per CDR3 protein. Seen here are a few hundred thousand distinct CDR3 sequences, roughly 50% observed once, and the top ten hold around 19%. These data originate in a study of T cells in Graves' hyperthyroidism and ophthalmopathy. Lactation, pregnancy, other autoimmune disease or uncontrolled infection excluded patients. Diagnoses were made from clinical symptoms, serum measures (thyroxine and TRAb), thyroid ultrasound and orbital computed tomography. Study results and limitations: Separating ophthalmopathy from stable hyperthyroidism was achieved by a 13 V-J model.

This CDR3 has 14 amino acids. The V and J ends lost 1 base and 7 bases respectively, with 15 bases between them. Germline V gene sequence: CDR1 SGDLS, CDR2 YYNGEE. The sample consisted of peripheral blood or thyroid tissue (not recorded which). The TCR was taken from an adult woman with Graves' disease, either hyperthyroidism or ophthalmopathy (not recorded which). J is TRBJ2-7 and V is TRBV9, with no clear D. The DNA of the CDR3 is TGTGCCAGCAGCGTACTTGAGAACACCGGGGAGCAGTACTTC. Its protein product is CASSVLENTGEQYF.